The 25 T cell receptor beta chains below all came from one sample that was sequenced in a study of T cell responses to AZD1222 COVID-19 vaccine. Some clones are missing from TCRdb's copy, which holds only in-frame ones; the method was immunoSEQ multiplex PCR. Seen here are 110,000 to 150,000 clones, around 90% observed once, and the top ten hold approximately 2%. Sample: peripheral blood, taken on day 0 of AZD1222 vaccination. The receptor source for this set is an adult in good health.

This clone was recorded once. V usage is TRBV6-5 and J usage is TRBJ2-3; D tentatively fits TRBD1 or TRBD2 (5 bases each). The germline gives CDR1 MNHEY, CDR2 SVGAGI. Trimming cost V 7 bases and J 4 bases, with 18 bases left between them. The CDR3 totals 15 residues. As DNA, the CDR3 is TGTGCCAGCACCCGGCCGGGACGAGGGGCAGATACGCAGTATTTT. Amino acid sequence: CASTRPGRGADTQYF.

The chain joins TRBV9 to TRBJ1-6, with D unresolved. Trimming left V 0 bases short and J 6 bases short, with 4 bases between. This CDR3 has 13 residues. Germline assignment: CDR1 SGDLS and CDR2 YYNGEE. The CDR3 loop reads CASSVAGNSPLHF. The CDR3 bases are TGTGCCAGCAGCGTAGCGGGTAATTCACCCCTCCACTTT.

This rearrangement joins TRBV9 to TRBJ1-2; 10 bases are a match to TRBD1. In germline, CDR1 is SGDLS, CDR2 YYNGEE. After removal of 0 bases from V and 5 bases from J, the junction contained 10 bases not matched to a gene. This CDR3 has 17 amino acids. In nucleotides, the CDR3 is TGTGCCAGCAGCGTAGCTACGGGGGACAGGGGATCATATGGCTACACCTTC. It codes for CASSVATGDRGSYGYTF.

The gene calls are TRBV6-2 or TRBV6-3 and TRBJ1-2, with no clear D. The CDR3 has 14 amino acids. V lost 3 bases to trimming and J lost 3 bases, with 11 bases between them. CDR1 MNHEY and CDR2 SVGEGT come from the germline V gene. The CDR3 nucleotides are TGTGCCAGCAGTTATGGATTCGGGGACTATGGCTACACCTTC. Translation gives CASSYGFGDYGYTF.

This clone came up a few times. V is TRBV3-1 (or the pseudogene TRBV3-2) and J is TRBJ2-3, with D perhaps matching TRBD2 (5 bases). Germline V CDR1 and CDR2: LGHDT, YNNKEL (reference sequence). The CDR3 runs 13 residues. Trimming pared 10 bases from V and 1 base from J, leaving 12 bases between. In DNA form, the CDR3 reads TGTGCCACACACCTGAGGGGCACAGATACGCAGTATTTT. Its protein product is CATHLRGTDTQYF.

The chain carries TRBV9 and TRBJ2-1; no reliable D call. Trimming removed 0 bases from V and 4 bases from J, with 11 bases in between. CDR1 SGDLS and CDR2 YYNGEE come from the germline V gene. This CDR3 spans 15 amino acids. The CDR3: CASSVAATTYNEQFF. The CDR3 coding sequence is TGTGCCAGCAGCGTAGCAGCAACCACTTACAATGAGCAGTTCTTC. The full variable domain, rest sourced from reference TRBV9 and TRBJ2-1, is DSGVTQTPKHLITATGQRVTLRCSPRSGDLSVYWYQQSLDQGLQFLIQYYNGEERAKGNILERFSAQQFPDLHSELNLSSLELGDSALYFCASSVAATTYNEQFFGPGTRLTVL.

The sample holds one count of this clone. This chain joins TRBV12-5 and TRBJ1-5; possibly TRBD1 for D (5 bases). The CDR3 extends over 13 amino acids. V dropped 1 base and J dropped 7 bases, with 8 bases sitting between them. Germline-derived CDR1 and CDR2 are LGHNT and FRNRAP. The CDR3 protein is CASGLGGGQPQHF. CDR3 sequence (DNA): TGTGCTAGTGGTTTGGGGGGGGGACAGCCCCAGCATTTT.

The chain couples TRBV6-4 to TRBJ2-3; 12 nucleotides line up with TRBD2. CDR3 size: 18 residues. Trimming cost V 3 bases and J 4 bases; bases outside gene matches: 11. The germline V gene encodes CDR1 MRHNA and CDR2 SNTAGT. The CDR3 DNA sequence: TGTGCCAGCAGTGATAACCCGACTAGCGGGGGCGGGCCAGATACGCAGTATTTT. It specifies CASSDNPTSGGGPDTQYF.

The rearrangement links TRBV5-1 to TRBJ1-2; a possible D gene is TRBD1 (5 bases). The V gene lost 1 base and the J gene lost 4 bases, with 14 bases spanning the gap. The V gene's germline CDR1 is SGHRS and CDR2 YFSETQ. The CDR3 is 15 residues long. The CDR3 DNA reads as TGCGCCAGCAGCTTGAGCCAAGGCAGGGTCTATGGCTACACCTTC. This gives the protein CASSLSQGRVYGYTF.

The CDR3 protein is CASSSHGTVESSYNSPLHF. The CDR3 nucleotides are TGTGCCAGCAGTTCCCACGGGACGGTTGAGAGCTCCTATAATTCACCCCTCCACTTT. The chain carries TRBV28 and TRBJ1-6, with D possibly matching TRBD1 (5 bases). The CDR3 covers 19 residues. Trimming removed 4 bases from V and 0 bases from J, with 19 bases in between. CDR1 MDHEN and CDR2 SYDVKM come from the germline V gene.

J is TRBJ2-7 and V is TRBV11-2, with D hard to call. Germline CDR1 SGHAT, CDR2 FQNNGV. With 8 bases removed from V and 3 bases from J, the gap between germline ends came to 14 bases. The CDR3 runs 13 residues. The CDR3 coding sequence is TGTGCCAGCGCGGCCCAGTGGAACTACGAGCAGTACTTC. It encodes CASAAQWNYEQYF.

The genes are TRBV11-1 and TRBJ2-5, with D possibly matching TRBD2 (6 bases). Trimming cost V 2 bases and J 2 bases, with 12 bases left between them. The CDR3 loop spans 15 amino acids. Germline-derived CDR1 and CDR2 are SGHAT and FQDESV (reference sequence). The CDR3 sequence is CASSLTGGAQETQYF. The CDR3 DNA reads as TGTGCCAGCAGCTTAACTGGCGGGGCGCAAGAGACCCAGTACTTC.

This clone is a singleton in its sample. CDR3 in amino acids: CASSIDPGFPEAFF. The CDR3 DNA reads as TGTGCCAGTAGTATAGATCCGGGGTTCCCTGAAGCTTTCTTT. This sequence joins TRBV19 and TRBJ1-1; D is unresolved. V shed 0 bases and J shed 6 bases, with 11 bases lying between them. The germline gives CDR1 LNHDA, CDR2 SQIVND (reference sequence). This CDR3 has 14 residues.

This clone was seen only once. The chain is built from TRBV19 and TRBJ1-5; D ambiguous. Germline V gene sequence: CDR1 LNHDA, CDR2 SQIVND (reference sequence). This CDR3 spans 17 amino acids. V lost 2 bases and J 5 bases, leaving 19 bases between the germline ends. The DNA for the CDR3 is TGTGCCAGTAGTATAAAAGGCCGGCTGTTGTCGGATCAGCCCCAGCATTTT. Encoded protein: CASSIKGRLLSDQPQHF.

J is TRBJ1-1 and V is TRBV30; 8 bases are a match to TRBD1. The CDR3 contains 12 residues. Germline CDR1 and CDR2: GTSNPN and SVGIG (reference sequence). V shed 7 bases and J 6 bases; nucleotides not matched to a gene: 7. The CDR3 bases are TGTGCCTCGAGGACAGGGCGGCCTGAAGCTTTCTTT. It codes for CASRTGRPEAFF.

J is TRBJ2-1 and V is TRBV29-1; 7 nucleotides align to TRBD1. The trim removed 6 bases at V and 5 bases at J, leaving 7 bases unmatched. Germline CDR1 and CDR2: SQVTM and ANQGSEA. This CDR3 is 13 amino acids long. The CDR3 DNA is TGCAGCGTGCGCAGGGACAGCGACAATGAGCAGTTCTTC. Translation gives CSVRRDSDNEQFF.

The rearrangement joins TRBV30 to TRBJ1-4; D unclear. V lost 5 bases and J 5 bases, leaving 9 bases between the germline ends. CDR3 length: 12 residues. Germline loops: CDR1 GTSNPN, CDR2 SVGIG (reference sequence). This CDR3 is CAWDPGNEKLFF. The CDR3 DNA follows: TGTGCCTGGGATCCGGGGAATGAAAAACTGTTTTTT.

The rearrangement joins TRBV11-2 to TRBJ2-7; D not certain. Germline V gene lookup returns CDR1 SGHAT and CDR2 FQNNGV. Trimming took 3 bases from V and 3 from J, leaving 12 bases between them. This CDR3 has 14 residues. The DNA for the CDR3 is TGTGCCAGCAGCTTTGGGCCGACGGGCTACGAGCAGTACTTC. Translating it yields CASSFGPTGYEQYF.

The chain couples TRBV30 to TRBJ1-5; D possibly corresponds to TRBD1 (5 bases). V was cut by 2 bases and J by 3 bases, with 11 bases left in between. The CDR3 contains 14 residues. Germline V gene sequence: CDR1 GTSNPN, CDR2 SVGIG (reference sequence). The CDR3 is CAWSWGTYNQPQHF. The CDR3 coding sequence is TGTGCCTGGAGTTGGGGGACCTACAATCAGCCCCAGCATTTT.

The gene calls are TRBV7-2 and TRBJ1-2; D gene unclear. Per germline, CDR1 SGHTA and CDR2 FQGNSA. V shed 0 bases and J shed 4 bases, with 12 bases lying between them. The CDR3 consists of 15 residues. CDR3 sequence (DNA): TGTGCCAGCAGCTTAGCACCCGGGAGTAGCTATGGCTACACCTTC. Translation gives CASSLAPGSSYGYTF.

The chain combines TRBV5-1 with TRBJ2-7; 10 nucleotides match TRBD2. CDR3 length: 16 residues. The V segment lost 4 bases and the J segment 2 bases; nucleotides outside the gene matches: 9. Germline CDR1 SGHRS, CDR2 YFSETQ. CDR3 sequence: CASSPEGSGGAYEQYF. The CDR3 DNA reads TGCGCCAGCAGCCCTGAGGGGAGCGGGGGGGCCTACGAGCAGTACTTC.

This chain joins TRBV5-1 and TRBJ1-5; TRBD1 matches 10 bases. Germline values: CDR1 SGHRS, CDR2 YFSETQ. CDR3 length: 16 residues. V was clipped by 4 bases and J by 4 bases; unmatched bases: 8. This chain's CDR3 is CASSPGTGALNQPQHF. In DNA, the CDR3 is TGCGCCAGCAGCCCTGGGACAGGGGCTTTAAATCAGCCCCAGCATTTT.

This chain uses TRBV6-5 with TRBJ1-1; 9 positions match TRBD1. The germline gives CDR1 MNHEY, CDR2 SVGAGI. There are 13 residues in the CDR3. With 5 bases clipped from V and 6 bases from J, the junction kept 4 bases outside the gene matches. CDR3 residues: CASSRDRVAEAFF. The CDR3 DNA follows: TGTGCCAGCAGTAGGGACAGGGTGGCTGAAGCTTTCTTT.

The chain links TRBV18 to TRBJ1-4, with D possibly being TRBD1 (5 bases). Trimming stripped 4 bases from V and 4 bases from J, with 13 bases between. Germline V lookup: CDR1 KGHSH, CDR2 LQKENI. The CDR3 sequence is 15 residues long. Written as DNA, the CDR3 is TGTGCCAGCTCACGTCAGGGTCCTAATAATGAAAAACTGTTTTTT. It specifies CASSRQGPNNEKLFF.

A few counts support this clone. The chain has TRBV29-1 and TRBJ2-1; 7 bases map to TRBD2. After removal of 2 bases from V and 8 bases from J, the junction contained 24 bases not matched to a gene. Germline V CDR1 and CDR2: SQVTM, ANQGSEA. The CDR3 has 19 residues. The CDR3 coding sequence is TGCAGCGTTGAAATCCCCCTGGGTAGCGGGCCACTTCTAATGGATGAGCAGTTCTTC. Its translation is CSVEIPLGSGPLLMDEQFF.